Each of the 32 T cell receptor beta chains below was sequenced from the same sample in a study of blood T cells in healthy people across ages. It was with a sample-barcoded 5' primer and a J-beta primer mix that a second PCR of roughly 6 to 11 cycles was run. TCRdb ran MiXCR on the 5' RACE reads and lists one entry per CDR3 protein. The data hold roughly 930,000 distinct CDR3 sequences, with around 49% observed a single time. Source material: blood. Source of these receptors: a man aged 25 to 40 in good health.

The chain recombines TRBV5-1 with TRBJ1-1, with D uncertain. The CDR3 has 15 residues. Trimming cost V 0 bases and J 0 bases, with 9 bases left between them. Germline V gives CDR1 SGHRS, CDR2 YFSETQ. The CDR3 DNA follows: TGCGCCAGCAGCTTGGGTGGAGGGTTGAACACTGAAGCTTTCTTT. Its translation: CASSLGGGLNTEAFF.

This clonotype was picked up a small number of times. The genes are TRBV5-1 and TRBJ2-5; no clear D gene. The CDR3 runs to 15 residues. CDR1 and CDR2 from the germline V gene are SGHRS and YFSETQ. The V end was cut by 7 bases, the J end by 3 bases, with 19 bases between. CDR3 protein: CASSRTPQSKETQYF. The CDR3 DNA reads TGCGCCAGCTCCCGGACCCCACAGTCCAAAGAGACCCAGTACTTC.

Many counts were recorded for this clonotype. A much larger clonotype is one base distant, so this may be a read error. The V call is TRBV12-3 or TRBV12-4, the J call TRBJ2-5; a weak D match, TRBD2 (6 bases). The V end was cut by 5 bases, the J end by 11 bases, with 12 bases between. The CDR3 is 11 amino acids. CDR3 sequence: CASSREYEQYF. The CDR3 nucleotides are TGTGCCAGCAGTCGGGAGTATGAGCAGTACTTC.

This clonotype was detected only a few times. The V and J genes are TRBV7-2 and TRBJ1-5; D is possibly TRBD1 (5 bases). V was cut by 0 bases and J by 3 bases, with 9 bases left in between. Germline CDR1 and CDR2: SGHTA and FQGNSA. CDR3 length: 15 residues. The CDR3 region is CASSLAAGLNQPQHF. CDR3 sequence (DNA): TGTGCCAGCAGCTTAGCTGCAGGGCTCAATCAGCCCCAGCATTTT.

This clonotype showed up just once. CDR3 region: CASRLGQDPSYEQYF. Here the CDR3 DNA reads TGTGCCAGCAGACTTGGACAGGACCCCTCCTACGAGCAGTACTTC. The chain couples TRBV6-6 to TRBJ2-5; 7 nucleotides line up with TRBD1. The assigned J gene may be wrong: the sequence end matches TRBJ2-7 better. The CDR3 is 15 residues long. Germline lookup yields CDR1 MNHNY and CDR2 SVGAGI (reference sequence).

The chain has TRBV9 and TRBJ2-2; no clear D gene. Trimming left V 4 bases short and J 2 bases short, with 18 bases between. Germline CDR1 is SGDLS and CDR2 is YYNGEE. This CDR3 has 17 amino acids. CDR3 in amino acids: CASSISRTGPNTGELFF. DNA of the CDR3: TGTGCCAGCAGCATCAGCAGGACGGGCCCAAACACCGGGGAGCTGTTTTTT.

This clonotype was seen a single time. CDR3 in DNA: TGCGCCAGCAGCGTGGACAGGGGTGCCTACGAGCAGTACTTC. Residues: CASSVDRGAYEQYF. This chain links TRBV5-1 with TRBJ2-7; 9 bases match TRBD1. The CDR3 is 14 residues long. J lost 2 bases, V lost 4 bases, and 4 bases had no gene match. Germline assignment: CDR1 SGHRS and CDR2 YFSETQ.

This clonotype occurred a few times. The chain couples TRBV5-5 to TRBJ2-7; D may be TRBD1 or TRBD2 (5 bases each). The V gene lost 2 bases and the J gene lost 2 bases, with 8 bases spanning the gap. Germline V lookup: CDR1 SGHKS, CDR2 YYEKEE (reference sequence). CDR3 length: 13 residues. The CDR3 bases are TGTGCCAGCAGCTTATGGGACGCCTACGAGCAGTACTTC. As protein: CASSLWDAYEQYF.

The table lists this clonotype with a few counts. This sequence joins TRBV15 and TRBJ2-3; the D gene is possibly TRBD1 (5 bases). This CDR3 has 14 residues. Per the germline V gene, CDR1 is LNHNV and CDR2 is YYDKDF (reference sequence). Trimming took 4 bases from V and 4 from J, leaving 12 bases between them. The CDR3 here is CATSNSDIADTQYF. The CDR3 bases are TGTGCCACCAGCAACTCGGACATCGCAGATACGCAGTATTTT.

The chain combines TRBV7-8 with TRBJ2-1; D gene uncertain. V was pared by 6 bases and J by 5 bases, with 23 bases between. The CDR3 has 17 residues. CDR1 and CDR2 (germline): SGHVS, FQNEAQ. CDR3 sequence reads: CASRITIGIRLDNEQFF. The CDR3, as DNA: TGTGCCAGCAGAATTACCATAGGGATTCGGTTGGACAATGAGCAGTTCTTC.

J is TRBJ2-1 and V is TRBV5-1; no firm D call. Germline loops: CDR1 SGHRS, CDR2 YFSETQ. V dropped 2 bases and J dropped 7 bases, with 7 bases sitting between them. The CDR3 has 12 residues. In DNA, the CDR3 is TGCGCCAGCAGCTTATCGGAGAATGAGCAGTTCTTC. Its translation: CASSLSENEQFF.

This clonotype was recorded a few times. The chain combines TRBV7-9 with TRBJ2-7, with D possibly matching TRBD2 (5 bases). Germline V CDR1 and CDR2: SEHNR, FQNEAQ (reference sequence). The V end was cut by 3 bases, the J end by 2 bases, with 17 bases between. The CDR3 contains 16 residues. The CDR3 here is CASSFGLSGSTYEQYF. In DNA form, the CDR3 reads TGTGCCAGCAGCTTTGGGTTAAGCGGATCGACCTACGAGCAGTACTTC.

The chain links TRBV7-2 to TRBJ1-5; 9 bases map to TRBD1. V lost 4 bases to trimming and J lost 4 bases; unmatched junction nucleotides: 5. There are 15 residues in the CDR3. Germline V gene sequence: CDR1 SGHTA, CDR2 FQGNSA. Here the CDR3 DNA reads TGTGCCAGCAGCTCGGACAGGGGTAGGAATCAGCCCCAGCATTTT. This gives the protein CASSSDRGRNQPQHF. Filled out from reference TRBV7-2 and TRBJ1-5, the complete variable domain reads GAGVSQSPSNKVTEKGKDVELRCDPISGHTALYWYRQSLGQGLEFLIYFQGNSAPDKSGLPSDRFSAERTGGSVSTLTIQRTQQEDSAVYLCASSSDRGRNQPQHFGDGTRLSIL.

This clonotype came up a few times. V gene TRBV5-4 combines with J gene TRBJ1-2; TRBD1 aligns across 8 bases. Germline values: CDR1 SGHNT, CDR2 YYREEE (reference sequence). V gave up 5 bases and J gave up 7 bases; unmatched junction bases: 7. The CDR3 has 13 residues. The CDR3 DNA follows: TGTGCCAGCAGTAACGGACAGGGAGGTGGCTACACCTTC. Translation gives CASSNGQGGGYTF. Full variable domain (remainder filled in from reference TRBV5-4 and TRBJ1-2): ETGVTQSPTHLIKTRGQQVTLRCSSQSGHNTVSWYQQALGQGPQFIFQYYREEENGRGNFPPRFSGLQFPNYSSELNVNALELDDSALYLCASSNGQGGGYTFGSGTRLTVV.

V is TRBV7-2 and J is TRBJ2-3, with no clear D. The CDR3 is made up of 15 amino acids. Germline V gives CDR1 SGHTA, CDR2 FQGNSA. V dropped 5 bases and J dropped 0 bases, with 12 bases sitting between them. The CDR3 region is CASSITRASTDTQYF. For the CDR3, the DNA is TGTGCCAGCAGCATTACCCGAGCTAGCACAGATACGCAGTATTTT.

The chain couples TRBV28 to TRBJ2-4; tentatively, D is TRBD1 (7 bases). The DNA end is a closer match to TRBJ2-7, so the J assignment may be wrong. Per germline, CDR1 MDHEN and CDR2 SYDVKM. The CDR3 totals 13 residues. Here the CDR3 DNA reads TGTGCCACCGAGGGGGGACAGCTCTACGAGCAGTACTTC. It codes for CATEGGQLYEQYF.

The chain links TRBV4-3 to TRBJ2-3, with 11 bases that match TRBD2. V lost 5 bases, J lost 5 bases, and 15 bases stayed unmatched. CDR3 size: 18 residues. Germline CDR1 and CDR2: LGHNA and YSLEER. This chain's CDR3 is CASSEGLAGGHPQDTQYF. For the CDR3, the DNA is TGCGCCAGCAGCGAGGGGCTAGCGGGGGGCCATCCACAAGATACGCAGTATTTT.

In its sample, this clonotype was seen a few times. This chain links TRBV10-3 with TRBJ2-6; D not certain. Per germline, CDR1 ENHRY and CDR2 SYGVKD. The CDR3 covers 15 residues. V gave up 8 bases and J gave up 2 bases, with 13 bases separating them. The CDR3 DNA is TGTGCCATCGGACCCACTGGCGCTGGGGCCAACGTCCTGACTTTC. It is translated as CAIGPTGAGANVLTF.

This sequence joins TRBV7-2 and TRBJ2-2, with D uncertain. Per germline, CDR1 SGHTA and CDR2 FQGNSA. Trimming shortened V by 3 bases and J by 6 bases, and 5 bases separated the two germline ends. There are 12 residues in the CDR3. CDR3: CASSFLAGELFF. The CDR3 DNA reads TGTGCCAGCAGCTTCCTAGCCGGGGAGCTGTTTTTT. Using reference TRBV7-2 and TRBJ2-2 for the parts outside the CDR3, the full variable domain is GAGVSQSPSNKVTEKGKDVELRCDPISGHTALYWYRQSLGQGLEFLIYFQGNSAPDKSGLPSDRFSAERTGGSVSTLTIQRTQQEDSAVYLCASSFLAGELFFGEGSRLTVL.

V usage is TRBV20-1 and J usage is TRBJ2-1, with 11 bases fitting TRBD2. Trimming at V came to 5 bases and at J to 4 bases, leaving 1 base not matched to a gene. Germline V gives CDR1 DFQATT, CDR2 SNEGSKA (reference sequence). CDR3 length equals 13 residues. CDR3 amino acids: CSAGLAGYNEQFF. In nucleotides, the CDR3 is TGCAGTGCTGGACTAGCGGGTTACAATGAGCAGTTCTTC.

The V gene is TRBV12-5, the J gene TRBJ2-3; 8 nucleotides agree with TRBD2. The CDR3 contains 15 residues. V lost 7 bases and J lost 4; bases outside the gene matches: 10. CDR1 is LGHNT and CDR2 is FRNRAP in the germline V gene. The CDR3 DNA reads TGTGCTAGTGCCTGGGGTCTAGCGGGCGCAGATACGCAGTATTTT. It codes for CASAWGLAGADTQYF.

V usage is TRBV29-1 and J usage is TRBJ2-7; tentative D call: TRBD1 (6 bases). There are 14 residues in the CDR3. The germline V gene has CDR1 SQVTM and CDR2 ANQGSEA. Trimming took off 4 bases at V and 7 bases at J, with 20 bases between the two ends. In nucleotides, the CDR3 is TGCAGCGTTGCATGGGGGCGCGGGTACAATGAGCAGTACTTC. This codes for CSVAWGRGYNEQYF.

The rearrangement joins TRBV13 to TRBJ2-3; possibly TRBD2 for D (5 bases). Germline-derived CDR1 and CDR2 are PRHDT and FYEKMQ (reference sequence). The CDR3 totals 15 residues. V was cut by 3 bases and J by 4 bases, with 14 bases left in between. As DNA, the CDR3 is TGTGCCAGCAGCTTGGGAGAGCTTTTGGCAGATACGCAGTATTTT. It is translated as CASSLGELLADTQYF.

V usage is TRBV30 and J usage is TRBJ1-6; TRBD1 might be the D (6 bases). There are 15 residues in the CDR3. With 3 bases removed from V and 2 bases from J, the gap between germline ends came to 11 bases. Germline V gene lookup returns CDR1 GTSNPN and CDR2 SVGIG (reference sequence). CDR3 loop: CAWRPEGAYNSPLHF. The DNA for the CDR3 is TGTGCCTGGAGGCCGGAGGGGGCCTATAATTCACCCCTCCACTTT.

This clonotype was counted a few times. This rearrangement joins TRBV2 to TRBJ2-5, with a weak D call TRBD2 (6 bases). V dropped 3 bases and J dropped 2 bases, with 22 bases sitting between them. The CDR3 has 18 residues. CDR1 and CDR2 (germline): SNHLY, FYNNEI. DNA for the CDR3: TGTGCCAGCAGTGATCCCGTCGGTAGGGTCGGGGGTCAAGAGACCCAGTACTTC. It is translated as CASSDPVGRVGGQETQYF.

This clonotype was counted between two and nine times. The chain links TRBV10-3 to TRBJ2-1; a possible D gene is TRBD2 (6 bases). From germline, CDR1 is ENHRY and CDR2 SYGVKD. The length of the CDR3 is 13 residues. The V gene lost 6 bases and the J gene lost 10 bases, with 16 bases spanning the gap. Written as DNA, the CDR3 is TGTGCCATCAGCGGGACTGATGAGGGGGAGCAGTTCTTC. Translated, it gives CAISGTDEGEQFF.

The CDR3, as DNA: TGTGCCAGCAGTTTAGGGGGGGCGATCCCCTATGGCTACACCTTC. This gives the protein CASSLGGAIPYGYTF. The chain has TRBV27 and TRBJ1-2, with D possibly being TRBD1 (6 bases). The CDR3 contains 15 residues. The V and J ends lost 2 bases and 4 bases respectively, with 14 bases between them. CDR1 is MNHEY, CDR2 SMNVEV, per germline (reference sequence).

This clonotype has only a few counts. V gene TRBV5-1 combines with J gene TRBJ2-1, with 9 bases lining up with TRBD1. This CDR3 has 16 amino acids. After removal of 4 bases from V and 8 bases from J, the junction contained 13 bases not matched to a gene. The germline gives CDR1 SGHRS, CDR2 YFSETQ. The CDR3, as DNA: TGCGCCAGCAGCACCCCTGCACAGGGGGCTGAGGATGAGCAGTTCTTC. It codes for CASSTPAQGAEDEQFF. The full variable domain, in which reference TRBV5-1 and TRBJ2-1 provide the parts outside the CDR3, is KAGVTQTPRYLIKTRGQQVTLSCSPISGHRSVSWYQQTPGQGLQFLFEYFSETQRNKGNFPGRFSGRQFSNSRSEMNVSTLELGDSALYLCASSTPAQGAEDEQFFGPGTRLTVL.

In this sample, this clonotype turned up a few times. The chain combines TRBV12-3 or TRBV12-4 with TRBJ2-7, with 7 bases matching TRBD1. The length of the CDR3 is 14 residues. The junction had 7 bases not matched to a gene; V was cut back by 5 bases and J by 3 bases. The CDR3 DNA is TGTGCCAGCAGTCGTCCGGGACAGCTCTACGAGCAGTACTTC. Translated: CASSRPGQLYEQYF.

The chain recombines TRBV12-3 or TRBV12-4 with TRBJ2-1; D gene uncertain. The CDR3 is made up of 13 amino acids. Trimming pared 6 bases from V and 13 bases from J, leaving 19 bases between. CDR3 DNA sequence: TGTGCCAGCAGCTCCACTACAGAAGAGACCCAGTTCTTC. This encodes CASSSTTEETQFF.

This clonotype has only a few counts. The chain recombines TRBV29-1 with TRBJ1-1; the D gene is possibly TRBD1 (5 bases). CDR1 and CDR2 (germline): SQVTM, ANQGSEA. CDR3 length: 14 residues. Trimming stripped 4 bases from V and 2 bases from J, with 14 bases between. CDR3 protein: CSVVEATVNTEAFF. The CDR3 nucleotides read TGCAGCGTTGTTGAAGCGACAGTTAACACTGAAGCTTTCTTT.

J is TRBJ2-3 and V is TRBV4-2, with 15 bases aligning to TRBD2. The CDR3 length is 18 residues. Per the germline V gene, CDR1 is LGHNA and CDR2 is YNFKEQ. J gave up 0 bases and V 4 bases, and 5 bases lay outside the gene matches. As DNA, the CDR3 is TGTGCCAGCAGCCCACGGACTAGCGGGGGGGTTAGCACAGATACGCAGTATTTT. It yields the protein CASSPRTSGGVSTDTQYF.